This T cell receptor (beta chain) comes out of a study of beta chain features in type 1 diabetes. Whole-study results and caveats: Significant though moderate, a shortening of TCRB CDR3s appeared in all four CD4+ subsets of Type 1 diabetes patients.

The CDR3 consists of 13 residues. Trimming took off 5 bases at V and 3 bases at J, with 10 bases between the two ends. Germline CDR1 reads MDHEN; CDR2 reads SYDVKM. To note about this clone: Its antigen is unidentified.

Expressed TCRB transcripts were sequenced because the isolated RNA had all been reverse transcribed beforehand. Only in-frame clones appear in the TCRdb table, and some are missing; sequencing was by immunoSEQ multiplex PCR. In the table there are more than 250,000 clones, 20% to 25% of which are singletons. The sequenced material came from naive CD4+ T cells from blood. This rearrangement joins TRBV28 to TRBJ1-2; D remains unclear. This clonotype originated in a woman aged 30 to 39 with type 1 diabetes. In nucleotides, the CDR3 is TGTGCCAGCAGTGTTAACAGAGACTATGGCTACACCTTC. It yields the protein CASSVNRDYGYTF.